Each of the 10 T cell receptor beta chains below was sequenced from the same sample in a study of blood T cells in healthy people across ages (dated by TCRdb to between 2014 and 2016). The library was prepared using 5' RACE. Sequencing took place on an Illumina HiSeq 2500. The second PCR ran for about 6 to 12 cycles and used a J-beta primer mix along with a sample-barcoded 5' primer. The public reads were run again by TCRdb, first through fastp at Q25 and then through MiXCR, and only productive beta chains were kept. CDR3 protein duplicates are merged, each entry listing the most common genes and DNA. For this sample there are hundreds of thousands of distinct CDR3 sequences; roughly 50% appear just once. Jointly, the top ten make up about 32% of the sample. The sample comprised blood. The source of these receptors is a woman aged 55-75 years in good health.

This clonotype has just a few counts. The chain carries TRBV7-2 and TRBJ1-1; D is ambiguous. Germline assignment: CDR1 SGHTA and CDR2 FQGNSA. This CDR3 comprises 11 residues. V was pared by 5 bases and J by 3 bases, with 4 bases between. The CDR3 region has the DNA TGTGCCAGCAGCCCGTACACTGAAGCTTTCTTT. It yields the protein CASSPYTEAFF.

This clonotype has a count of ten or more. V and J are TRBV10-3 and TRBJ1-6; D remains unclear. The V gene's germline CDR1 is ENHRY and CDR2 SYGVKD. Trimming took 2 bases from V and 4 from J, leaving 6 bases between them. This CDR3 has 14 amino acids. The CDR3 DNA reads TGTGCCATCAGTGAGCTGGGTTATAATTCACCCCTCCACTTT. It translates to CAISELGYNSPLHF.

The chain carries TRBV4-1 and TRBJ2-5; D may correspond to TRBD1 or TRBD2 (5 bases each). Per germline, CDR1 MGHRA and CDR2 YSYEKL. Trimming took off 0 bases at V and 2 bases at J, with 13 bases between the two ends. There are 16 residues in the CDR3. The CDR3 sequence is CASSQDPGRVQETQYF. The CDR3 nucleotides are TGCGCCAGCAGCCAAGACCCAGGGCGGGTACAAGAGACCCAGTACTTC.

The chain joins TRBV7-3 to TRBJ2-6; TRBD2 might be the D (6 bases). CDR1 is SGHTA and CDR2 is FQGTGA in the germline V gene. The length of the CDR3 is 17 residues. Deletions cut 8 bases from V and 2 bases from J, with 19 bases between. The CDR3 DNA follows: TGTGCCAGCCATCCAGGAGAGGGGAGGACTGGGGCCAACGTCCTGACTTTC. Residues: CASHPGEGRTGANVLTF.

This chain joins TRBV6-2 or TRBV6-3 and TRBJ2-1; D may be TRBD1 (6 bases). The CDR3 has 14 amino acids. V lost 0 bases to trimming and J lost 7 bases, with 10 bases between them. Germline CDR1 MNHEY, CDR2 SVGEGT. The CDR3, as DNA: TGTGCCAGCAGTTACTCCGGGACACTTAATGAGCAGTTCTTC. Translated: CASSYSGTLNEQFF.

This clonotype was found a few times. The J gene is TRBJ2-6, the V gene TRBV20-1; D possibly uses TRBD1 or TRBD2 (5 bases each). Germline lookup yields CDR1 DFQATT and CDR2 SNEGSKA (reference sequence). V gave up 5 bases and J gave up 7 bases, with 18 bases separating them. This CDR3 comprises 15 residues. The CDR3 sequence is CSAGDAGSGANVLTF. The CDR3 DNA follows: TGCAGTGCTGGGGACGCAGGGAGTGGAGCCAACGTCCTGACTTTC.

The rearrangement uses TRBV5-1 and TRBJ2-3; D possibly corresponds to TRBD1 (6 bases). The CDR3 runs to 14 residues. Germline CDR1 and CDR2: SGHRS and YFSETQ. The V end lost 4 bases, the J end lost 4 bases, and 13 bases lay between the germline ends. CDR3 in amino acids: CASSATGLADTQYF. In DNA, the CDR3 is TGCGCCAGCAGCGCAACAGGGCTCGCAGATACGCAGTATTTT.

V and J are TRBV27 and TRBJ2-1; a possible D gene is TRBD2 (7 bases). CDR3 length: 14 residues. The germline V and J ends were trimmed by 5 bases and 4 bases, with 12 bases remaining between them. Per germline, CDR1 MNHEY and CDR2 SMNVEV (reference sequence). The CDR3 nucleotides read TGTGCCAGCAGTCGGGGGGCGGGATACAATGAGCAGTTCTTC. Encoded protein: CASSRGAGYNEQFF.

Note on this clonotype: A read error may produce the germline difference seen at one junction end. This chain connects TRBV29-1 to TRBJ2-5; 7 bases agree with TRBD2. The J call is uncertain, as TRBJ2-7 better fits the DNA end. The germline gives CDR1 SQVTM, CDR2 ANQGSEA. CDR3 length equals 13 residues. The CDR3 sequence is CCVLKFGGYEQYF. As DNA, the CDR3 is TGCTGCGTTCTCAAATTCGGGGGGTACGAGCAGTACTTC.

The CDR3 DNA reads TGTGCCACCAGGACCGGGACAGGGGGCCACGAGCAGTACTTC. As protein: CATRTGTGGHEQYF. The V gene is TRBV10-3, the J gene TRBJ2-7, with 12 nucleotides matching TRBD1. CDR1 is ENHRY and CDR2 is SYGVKD in the germline V gene. CDR3 length: 14 residues. After removal of 10 bases from V and 5 bases from J, the junction contained 9 bases not matched to a gene.